The source of this T cell receptor beta chain is a study of graft-versus-host responses after intestinal transplantation. Broader study findings: Allograft graft-versus-host to host-versus-graft clonal ratios ran high in patients with graft-donor T cell macrochimerism. GvH clones were identified in recipient marrow, with some first appearing in ileum or blood. An association linked early post-transplant HvG declines with peak circulating GvH clone levels.

This clone was detected once. Its specificity is unknown. TCRdb's copy holds only in-frame clones and misses some; the assay was immunoSEQ multiplex PCR. The sample has under 150,000 clones, over 85% seen once. CDR1 is SGHVS, CDR2 FNYEAQ, per germline. This CDR3 spans 16 amino acids. Trimming removed 5 bases from V and 0 bases from J, with 17 bases in between. This receptor was identified in a human donor who received an intestinal transplant. Sample: unstimulated CD4+ T cells sorted from spleen or lymph node cells, taken before intestinal transplant. The chain employs TRBV7-6 and TRBJ2-7; the D is unclear. Written as DNA, the CDR3 is TGTGCCAGCAGCCCGGCCGGTGGCAAGAACTCCTACGAGCAGTACTTC. Residues: CASSPAGGKNSYEQYF.